The T cell receptor beta chain under discussion was sequenced for a study of T cell responses to AZD1222 COVID-19 vaccine. General observations from the study: Researchers report vaccine-associated CD4 TCRs spanning spike, with dominance at 160-218 and 743-854. Repertoires in all cases were sampled only once the peak T cell response had passed. Nearly half of spike-specific TCRs reportedly target variant regions that are unmutated in the B.1.351 and B.1.1.7 variants.

TCRdb's copy holds only in-frame clones and misses some; the assay was immunoSEQ multiplex PCR. This table holds over 100,000 clones, around nine tenths found once. This clone was found once. Its antigen is still unknown. Trimming removed 6 bases at V and 1 base at J, with 16 bases between. CDR1 is ENHRY and CDR2 is SYGVKD in the germline V gene. The CDR3 runs to 16 residues. The chain recombines TRBV10-3 with TRBJ1-3, with a weak D call TRBD1 (6 bases). This material consisted of peripheral blood, taken on day 0 of AZD1222 vaccination. This TCR derives from an adult in good health. CDR3 in amino acids: CAIRDTGPPSGNTIYF. The CDR3 nucleotides read TGTGCCATCAGGGACACAGGGCCTCCTTCTGGAAACACCATATATTTT.